This TCR beta chain is from a study of blood T cell repertoires in COVID-19. This CDR3 spans 15 amino acids. Trimming at V came to 4 bases and at J to 2 bases, leaving 9 bases not matched to a gene. Germline V gene data show CDR1 as SGHNT and CDR2 as YYREEE (reference sequence). Per the study methods: For nucleated cells, counts were estimated from reference gene primer amplification. The data were produced by immunoSEQ multiplex PCR, yet TCRdb's version contains in-frame clones alone and is incomplete. The V and J calls and clone size are taken from that table; D and trimming were inferred from the DNA. The sample shows roughly 150,000 clones, roughly nine tenths of them seen only once.

Sequenced: peripheral blood. This receptor was identified in a woman in her 40s with acute or convalescent COVID-19. The chain carries TRBV5-4 and TRBJ2-7; 7 bases align to TRBD1. The CDR3 DNA follows: TGTGCCAGCAGCCTGATGACAGGGTTCACCTACGAGCAGTACTTC. As protein: CASSLMTGFTYEQYF.